Described below is a single TCR beta chain sequence and its context. This record comes from a study of somatic mutations in cytotoxic T cells in rheumatoid arthritis. Sequencing was performed with immunoSEQ multiplex PCR; in TCRdb, only in-frame clones are kept and a portion is missing. The sample lists about 4,800 clones; 75% to 80% were seen once. This TCR was recovered from a man between 35 and 55 years old with rheumatoid arthritis. Sequencing used CD8+ T cells sorted from blood, obtained at a follow-up visit.

DNA for the CDR3: TGTGCCAGCAGCTTAGACAGGGGAGAGACCCAGTACTTC. Translation: CASSLDRGETQYF. V is TRBV7-8 and J is TRBJ2-5; TRBD1 agrees at 7 bases. Looked up from germline, CDR1 is SGHVS and CDR2 is FQNEAQ. After removal of 1 base from V and 4 bases from J, the junction contained 0 bases not matched to a gene. The CDR3 is 13 amino acids.